This T cell receptor beta chain was documented in a study of T cell clonality in common variable immunodeficiency. This clone appeared many times. The read ends 3 residues before the CDR3 terminus; that terminus is restored from the germline J gene. The CDR3 is 15 residues long. V dropped 3 bases and J dropped 2; count of bases not matched to a gene: 6. The germline gives CDR1 DFQATT, CDR2 SNEGSKA (reference sequence). Assay used: immunoSEQ multiplex PCR; TCRdb lists only in-frame clones, some missing. The specimen gives about 39,000 clones without singletons; the ten biggest hold around 1.4%. This chain links TRBV20-1 with TRBJ2-3; 9 nucleotides agree with TRBD2. Sequencing was performed on peripheral blood mononuclear cells. The TCR was taken from a person aged 18 to 70 in good health. CDR3 DNA (partial): TGCAGTGCTAGTTTAATAGCGGGAGTCACAGATACG. Residues: CSASLIAGVTDT. The whole CDR3 is CSASLIAGVTDTQYF.